The 29 T cell receptor beta chains below were found in one sample sequenced in a study of blood T cell repertoires in COVID-19. This table comes from immunoSEQ multiplex PCR, and its TCRdb copy is limited to in-frame clones, with some not included. This table holds hundreds of thousands of clones, around 82% found once. Sample: peripheral blood. The receptors were gathered from a human donor in a cohort sampled during active COVID-19.

The chain is built from TRBV6-1 and TRBJ2-5; 14 bases are shared with TRBD2. The V segment lost 4 bases and the J segment 5 bases; nucleotides outside the gene matches: 6. CDR1 and CDR2 from the germline V gene are MNHNS and SASEGT. The CDR3 is 16 amino acids. CDR3 protein: CASSAGTSGSGETQYF. The CDR3 nucleotides are TGTGCCAGCAGTGCCGGGACTAGCGGGAGTGGTGAGACCCAGTACTTC.

The gene calls are TRBV7-3 and TRBJ1-1; 9 nucleotides agree with TRBD1. J gave up 3 bases and V 2 bases, and 4 bases lay outside the gene matches. CDR3 length: 15 amino acids. Per the germline V gene, CDR1 is SGHTA and CDR2 is FQGTGA. The CDR3 reads CASSLSRTGDTEAFF. The DNA of the CDR3 is TGTGCCAGCAGCTTATCTAGGACAGGGGACACTGAAGCTTTCTTT.

CDR3 nucleotides: TGTGCCAGCAGCCCCAGGACTAGCGGGACAGAGACCCAGTACTTC. Translated: CASSPRTSGTETQYF. The chain is built from TRBV11-2 and TRBJ2-5, with 12 nucleotides matching TRBD2. CDR3 size: 15 residues. Trimming cost V 5 bases and J 4 bases; bases outside gene matches: 5. Germline V CDR1 and CDR2: SGHAT, FQNNGV.

The chain carries TRBV7-2 and TRBJ2-7; D perhaps matches TRBD2 (6 bases). The CDR3 runs 16 residues. Germline loops: CDR1 SGHTA, CDR2 FQGNSA. The germline V and J ends were trimmed by 5 bases and 4 bases, with 21 bases remaining between them. The CDR3 DNA sequence: TGTGCCAGCAGCCGTGGTACGAGGAGGGAGCGTTACGAGCAGTACTTC. Translating gives CASSRGTRRERYEQYF.

This CDR3 is CASSPYRGSTDTQYF. CDR3 coding DNA: TGTGCCAGCAGCCCCTACAGGGGAAGCACAGATACGCAGTATTTT. V usage is TRBV3-1 (or the pseudogene TRBV3-2) and J usage is TRBJ2-3; TRBD1 matches at 7 bases. Trimming at V came to 4 bases and at J to 0 bases, leaving 4 bases not matched to a gene. The CDR3 spans 15 residues. Germline lookup yields CDR1 LGHDT and CDR2 YNNKEL (reference sequence).

V and J are TRBV4-1 and TRBJ2-7, with TRBD2 identical over 10 bases. Germline-derived CDR1 and CDR2 are MGHRA and YSYEKL. The CDR3 loop spans 14 amino acids. The V segment lost 4 bases and the J segment 4 bases; nucleotides outside the gene matches: 4. DNA for the CDR3: TGCGCCAGCAGCCCGACTAGCGGGTTTTACGAGCAGTACTTC. Its protein is CASSPTSGFYEQYF.

The chain couples TRBV19 to TRBJ2-3; perhaps TRBD2 as D (6 bases). V was trimmed by 7 bases and J by 3 bases, leaving 14 bases between them. The V gene's germline CDR1 is LNHDA and CDR2 SQIVND (reference sequence). The CDR3 runs to 14 residues. CDR3 sequence reads: CASNSGVSTDTQYF. CDR3 nucleotide sequence: TGTGCCAGTAACTCGGGAGTTAGTACAGATACGCAGTATTTT.

V and J are TRBV11-2 and TRBJ1-1; tentatively, D is TRBD1 (6 bases). The length of the CDR3 is 13 residues. From germline, CDR1 is SGHAT and CDR2 FQNNGV. The V end lost 4 bases, the J end lost 4 bases, and 10 bases lay between the germline ends. CDR3 bases: TGTGCCAGCAGCTCTCAGGGGAGCACTGAAGCTTTCTTT. Protein product: CASSSQGSTEAFF.

J is TRBJ2-5 and V is TRBV6-2 or TRBV6-3; weak D call: TRBD1 (5 bases). The V and J ends lost 2 bases and 1 base respectively, with 5 bases between them. The CDR3 contains 13 residues. Germline CDR1 reads MNHEY; CDR2 reads SVGEGT. Written as DNA, the CDR3 is TGTGCCAGCAGTTACACAGGCCAAGAGACCCAGTACTTC. Protein product: CASSYTGQETQYF.

The J gene is TRBJ2-7, the V gene TRBV5-5, with 7 bases aligning to TRBD2. This CDR3 is built from 16 residues. V was pared by 0 bases and J by 3 bases, with 9 bases of the junction left unmatched. Germline CDR1 SGHKS, CDR2 YYEKEE (reference sequence). In nucleotides, the CDR3 is TGTGCCAGCAGCTTGGCCACCCGACTAGCACTCTACGAGCAGTACTTC. It specifies CASSLATRLALYEQYF.

The chain employs TRBV18 and TRBJ2-7, with TRBD2 matching 8 bases. The germline V gene encodes CDR1 KGHSH and CDR2 LQKENI. The CDR3 contains 14 residues. V dropped 6 bases and J dropped 0; count of bases not matched to a gene: 4. CDR3 protein: CASSAGGSSYEQYF. The DNA of the CDR3 is TGTGCCAGCTCGGCGGGAGGCAGCTCCTACGAGCAGTACTTC.

This rearrangement joins TRBV10-2 to TRBJ2-7; D remains ambiguous. CDR3 length: 13 amino acids. Germline V gene sequence: CDR1 WSHSY, CDR2 SAAADI. Trimming pared 7 bases from V and 0 bases from J, leaving 10 bases between. Here the CDR3 DNA reads TGCGCCAGCACTGACATGAGCTCCTACGAGCAGTACTTC. Translated: CASTDMSSYEQYF.

V gene TRBV5-1 combines with J gene TRBJ2-2; D is undetermined. With 1 base removed from V and 4 bases from J, the gap between germline ends came to 11 bases. This CDR3 has 15 amino acids. Germline CDR1 reads SGHRS; CDR2 reads YFSETQ. This chain's CDR3 is CASSLSPQVTGELFF. CDR3 DNA: TGCGCCAGCAGCTTGTCTCCTCAGGTCACCGGGGAGCTGTTTTTT.

The chain is built from TRBV28 and TRBJ2-3, with TRBD2 identical over 8 bases. Germline CDR1 MDHEN, CDR2 SYDVKM. The CDR3 loop spans 15 amino acids. The ends lost 3 bases at V and 4 bases at J; junction bases unmatched: 6. The CDR3 DNA follows: TGTGCCAGCAGTTTCGGGGGGGTCGGGCCAGATACGCAGTATTTT. It is translated as CASSFGGVGPDTQYF.

This clone has a single count. CDR3 protein: CATGLDRFGTGELFF. The CDR3 DNA reads as TGTGCCACGGGACTGGATCGGTTCGGCACCGGGGAGCTGTTTTTT. The gene calls are TRBV6-5 and TRBJ2-2; a weak D match, TRBD2 (6 bases). The CDR3 is 15 amino acids. V was trimmed by 10 bases and J by 4 bases, leaving 19 bases between them. Germline V gene data show CDR1 as MNHEY and CDR2 as SVGAGI.

The chain has TRBV19 and TRBJ2-2; possibly TRBD2 for D (5 bases). CDR1 is LNHDA and CDR2 is SQIVND in the germline V gene (reference sequence). The CDR3 runs 15 residues. Trimming stripped 5 bases from V and 3 bases from J, with 13 bases between. This chain's CDR3 is CASSYASSYTGELFF. DNA of the CDR3: TGTGCCAGTAGTTATGCTAGCAGTTACACCGGGGAGCTGTTTTTT.

This sequence joins TRBV19 and TRBJ1-4; weak D call: TRBD1 (5 bases). This CDR3 comprises 15 residues. The V gene lost 7 bases and the J gene lost 4 bases, with 16 bases spanning the gap. CDR1 and CDR2 (germline): LNHDA, SQIVND (reference sequence). DNA for the CDR3: TGTGCCAGTACAGGGATAAGTTCTGGTAATGAAAAACTGTTTTTT. Its protein is CASTGISSGNEKLFF. The full variable domain, with the rest looked up from reference TRBV19 and TRBJ1-4, is DGGITQSPKYLFRKEGQNVTLSCEQNLNHDAMYWYRQDPGQGLRLIYYSQIVNDFQKGDIAEGYSVSREKKESFPLTVTSAQKNPTAFYLCASTGISSGNEKLFFGSGTQLSVL.

This chain joins TRBV7-9 and TRBJ2-2; a weak D match, TRBD1 (6 bases). The V and J ends lost 1 base and 4 bases respectively, with 7 bases between them. The CDR3 covers 14 residues. Germline-derived CDR1 and CDR2 are SEHNR and FQNEAQ (reference sequence). CDR3 protein: CASSLGGGTGELFF. In nucleotides, the CDR3 is TGTGCCAGCAGCTTAGGAGGGGGCACCGGGGAGCTGTTTTTT.

The chain carries TRBV19 and TRBJ1-5; weak D call: TRBD1 (6 bases). Germline loops: CDR1 LNHDA, CDR2 SQIVND (reference sequence). There are 14 residues in the CDR3. Trimming pared 8 bases from V and 4 bases from J, leaving 15 bases between. DNA for the CDR3: TGTGCCAGTCATGGGGGCGCTGGAAATCAGCCCCAGCATTTT. This gives the protein CASHGGAGNQPQHF.

V gene TRBV18 combines with J gene TRBJ1-2, with TRBD1 as a possible D gene (5 bases). Per germline, CDR1 KGHSH and CDR2 LQKENI. The ends were cut back, 3 bases at V and 5 bases at J, with 7 bases in the middle. This CDR3 has 12 amino acids. The CDR3 bases are TGTGCCAGCTCACCGGAGGGGTATGGCTACACCTTC. Encoded protein: CASSPEGYGYTF.

V and J are TRBV11-2 and TRBJ2-4; maybe TRBD1 (6 bases). V was shortened by 0 bases and J by 0 bases, with 15 bases between the two germline ends. Germline lookup yields CDR1 SGHAT and CDR2 FQNNGV. The CDR3 runs 18 residues. The CDR3 sequence: CASSLESRGPVAKNIQYF. In nucleotides, the CDR3 is TGTGCCAGCAGCTTAGAATCCAGGGGCCCAGTAGCCAAAAACATTCAGTACTTC.

The CDR3 protein is CAIKKRGEETQYF. DNA of the CDR3: TGTGCCATCAAAAAACGGGGGGAGGAGACCCAGTACTTC. The genes are TRBV10-3 and TRBJ2-5; TRBD2 agrees at 7 bases. V dropped 7 bases and J dropped 5; count of bases not matched to a gene: 7. This CDR3 is 13 amino acids long. Germline values: CDR1 ENHRY, CDR2 SYGVKD.

This clone was detected only a few times. V and J are TRBV28 and TRBJ1-2; weak D call: TRBD1 (5 bases). CDR3 length equals 14 residues. Between the trimmed V and J ends, which lost 10 bases and 7 bases, there was a span of 22 bases. Germline V CDR1 and CDR2: MDHEN, SYDVKM. CDR3 residues: CATMGHPLASGYTF. Written as DNA, the CDR3 is TGTGCCACCATGGGGCACCCGCTTGCCTCTGGCTACACCTTC.

A few counts support this clone. The chain uses TRBV3-1 (or the pseudogene TRBV3-2) and TRBJ1-5, with D tentatively TRBD1 (5 bases). Trimming shortened V by 0 bases and J by 6 bases, and 18 bases separated the two germline ends. The germline V gene has CDR1 LGHDT and CDR2 YNNKEL (reference sequence). CDR3 length equals 17 residues. Written as DNA, the CDR3 is TGTGCCAGCAGCCAAGAAGGACCTCGGGGGGTGCGTCAGCCCCAGCATTTT. This sequence encodes CASSQEGPRGVRQPQHF.

The gene calls are TRBV6-6 and TRBJ1-1; D unclear. Trimming took 0 bases from V and 7 from J, leaving 12 bases between them. The germline V gene encodes CDR1 MNHNY and CDR2 SVGAGI (reference sequence). This CDR3 is built from 14 residues. The CDR3 sequence: CASSYSGPGREAFF. The CDR3 DNA is TGTGCCAGCAGTTACTCGGGCCCCGGCCGTGAAGCTTTCTTT.

The chain recombines TRBV5-4 with TRBJ2-7; 8 nucleotides align to TRBD1. This CDR3 is built from 14 residues. V lost 0 bases and J lost 4; bases outside the gene matches: 3. Germline V gene lookup returns CDR1 SGHNT and CDR2 YYREEE (reference sequence). The CDR3, as DNA: TGTGCCAGCAGCTTGGGTGGACAGGGATACGAGCAGTACTTC. Amino acids: CASSLGGQGYEQYF.

This chain connects TRBV28 to TRBJ1-5; D possibly corresponds to TRBD1 (6 bases). Trimming took 7 bases from V and 5 from J, leaving 15 bases between them. Germline-derived CDR1 and CDR2 are MDHEN and SYDVKM. The length of the CDR3 is 14 residues. The CDR3 protein is CASTGGRTYQPQHF. Here the CDR3 DNA reads TGTGCCAGCACCGGGGGGCGAACTTATCAGCCCCAGCATTTT.

This clone has more than one count but fewer than ten. The V gene is TRBV7-9, the J gene TRBJ1-1, with a possible D match to TRBD1 (6 bases). The CDR3 has 14 residues. Germline-derived CDR1 and CDR2 are SEHNR and FQNEAQ (reference sequence). Trimming stripped 0 bases from V and 3 bases from J, with 8 bases between. This CDR3 is CASSLARGDTEAFF. For the CDR3, the DNA is TGTGCCAGCAGCTTAGCCAGGGGCGACACTGAAGCTTTCTTT.

The gene calls are TRBV7-6 and TRBJ2-3; TRBD2 aligns across 10 bases. The CDR3 contains 17 residues. The ends lost 4 bases at V and 0 bases at J; junction bases unmatched: 7. CDR1 and CDR2 from the germline V gene are SGHVS and FNYEAQ. CDR3 region: CASSSYTSGASTDTQYF. As DNA, the CDR3 is TGTGCCAGCAGCTCCTACACTAGCGGGGCTAGCACAGATACGCAGTATTTT.